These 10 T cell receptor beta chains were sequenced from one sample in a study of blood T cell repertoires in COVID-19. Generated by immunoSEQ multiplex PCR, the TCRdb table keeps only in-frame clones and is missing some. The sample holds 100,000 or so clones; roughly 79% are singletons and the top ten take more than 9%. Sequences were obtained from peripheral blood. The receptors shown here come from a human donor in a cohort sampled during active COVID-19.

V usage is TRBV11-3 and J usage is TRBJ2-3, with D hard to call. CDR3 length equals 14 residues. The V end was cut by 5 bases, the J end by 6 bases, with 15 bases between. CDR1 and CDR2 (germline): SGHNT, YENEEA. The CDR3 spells CASSRERRSDTQYF. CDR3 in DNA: TGTGCCAGCAGCCGAGAGAGGCGGTCGGATACGCAGTATTTT.

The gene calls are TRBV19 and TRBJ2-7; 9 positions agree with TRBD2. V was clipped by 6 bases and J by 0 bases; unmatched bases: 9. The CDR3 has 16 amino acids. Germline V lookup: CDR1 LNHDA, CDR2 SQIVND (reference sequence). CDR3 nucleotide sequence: TGTGCCAGTAGCCTAGGCGGGAGGGAGAGCTCCTACGAGCAGTACTTC. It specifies CASSLGGRESSYEQYF.

The CDR3 DNA follows: TGTGCCAGCAGCTCTACTAGCGGGAGGGCCGGTGAGCAGTTCTTC. It specifies CASSSTSGRAGEQFF. The chain combines TRBV7-2 with TRBJ2-1; 13 bases map to TRBD2. The CDR3 runs 15 residues. The germline CDR1 and CDR2 sequences are SGHTA and FQGNSA. V lost 4 bases to trimming and J lost 9 bases; unmatched junction nucleotides: 6. The whole variable domain, remainder taken from reference TRBV7-2 and TRBJ2-1, is GAGVSQSPSNKVTEKGKDVELRCDPISGHTALYWYRQSLGQGLEFLIYFQGNSAPDKSGLPSDRFSAERTGGSVSTLTIQRTQQEDSAVYLCASSSTSGRAGEQFFGPGTRLTVL.

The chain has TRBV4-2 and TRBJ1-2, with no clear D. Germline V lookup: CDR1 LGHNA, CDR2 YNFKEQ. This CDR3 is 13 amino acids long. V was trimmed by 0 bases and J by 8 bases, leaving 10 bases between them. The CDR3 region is CASSQDGLRGYTF. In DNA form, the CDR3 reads TGTGCCAGCAGCCAAGATGGGCTCAGAGGCTACACCTTC.

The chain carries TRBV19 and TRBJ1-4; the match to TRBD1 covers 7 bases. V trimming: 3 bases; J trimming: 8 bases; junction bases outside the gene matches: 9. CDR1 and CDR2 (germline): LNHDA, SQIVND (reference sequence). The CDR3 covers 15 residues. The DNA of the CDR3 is TGTGCCAGTAGTATCCGGGGACAGCCGCGCGAAAAACTGTTTTTT. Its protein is CASSIRGQPREKLFF.

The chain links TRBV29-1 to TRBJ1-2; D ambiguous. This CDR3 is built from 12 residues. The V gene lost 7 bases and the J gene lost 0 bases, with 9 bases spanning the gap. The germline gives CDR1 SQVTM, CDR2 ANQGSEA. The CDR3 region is CSASGANYGYTF. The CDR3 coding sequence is TGCAGCGCCAGCGGGGCTAACTATGGCTACACCTTC.

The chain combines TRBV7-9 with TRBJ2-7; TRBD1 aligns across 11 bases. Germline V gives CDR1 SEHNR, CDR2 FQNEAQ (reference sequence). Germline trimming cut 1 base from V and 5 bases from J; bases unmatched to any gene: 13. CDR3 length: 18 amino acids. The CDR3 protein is CASSLGPSWTGGGDEQYF. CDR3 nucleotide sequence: TGTGCCAGCAGCTTAGGACCGAGCTGGACAGGGGGCGGGGACGAGCAGTACTTC.

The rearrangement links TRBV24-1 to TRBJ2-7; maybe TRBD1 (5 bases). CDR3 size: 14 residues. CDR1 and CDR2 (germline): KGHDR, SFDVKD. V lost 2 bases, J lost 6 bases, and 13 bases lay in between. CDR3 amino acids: CATSDSDSLIEQYF. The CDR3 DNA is TGTGCCACCAGTGATTCCGACAGTTTGATCGAGCAGTACTTC.

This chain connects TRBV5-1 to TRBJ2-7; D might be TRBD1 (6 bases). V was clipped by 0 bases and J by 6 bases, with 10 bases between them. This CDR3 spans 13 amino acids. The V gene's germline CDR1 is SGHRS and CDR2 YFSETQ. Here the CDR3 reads CASSLDRVVEQYF. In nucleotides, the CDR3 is TGCGCCAGCAGCTTGGACAGGGTAGTCGAGCAGTACTTC. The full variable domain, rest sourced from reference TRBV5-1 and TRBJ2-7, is KAGVTQTPRYLIKTRGQQVTLSCSPISGHRSVSWYQQTPGQGLQFLFEYFSETQRNKGNFPGRFSGRQFSNSRSEMNVSTLELGDSALYLCASSLDRVVEQYFGPGTRLTVT.

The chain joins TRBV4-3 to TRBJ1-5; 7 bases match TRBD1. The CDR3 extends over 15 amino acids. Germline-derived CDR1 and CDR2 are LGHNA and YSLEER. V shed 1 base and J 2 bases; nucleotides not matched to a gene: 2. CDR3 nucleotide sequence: TGCGCCAGCAGCCAAGCCGGACAGGGCAATCAGCCCCAGCATTTT. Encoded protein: CASSQAGQGNQPQHF.